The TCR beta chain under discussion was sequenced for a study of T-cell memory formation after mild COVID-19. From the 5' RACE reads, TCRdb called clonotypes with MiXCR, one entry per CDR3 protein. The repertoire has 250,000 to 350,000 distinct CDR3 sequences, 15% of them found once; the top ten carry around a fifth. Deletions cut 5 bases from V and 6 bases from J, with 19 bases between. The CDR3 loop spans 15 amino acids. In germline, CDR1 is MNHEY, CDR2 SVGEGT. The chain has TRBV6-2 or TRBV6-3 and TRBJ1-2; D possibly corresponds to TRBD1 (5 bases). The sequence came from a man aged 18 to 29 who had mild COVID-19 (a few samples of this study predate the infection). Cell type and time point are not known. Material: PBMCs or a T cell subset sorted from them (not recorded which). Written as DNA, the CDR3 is TGTGCCAGCAGTCAGACCGCCGGGACTCTGCATGGCTACACCTTC. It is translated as CASSQTAGTLHGYTF.